This T cell receptor (beta chain) is from a study of T cell repertoires in cytomegalovirus infection. About this clonotype itself: The target antigen is unknown.

This CDR3 contains 13 residues. J was trimmed by 4 bases and V by 10 bases; bases with no gene match: 6. TCRdb re-derived calls from the reads in MiXCR, one entry per CDR3 protein. The sample has over 45,000 distinct CDR3 sequences, around 18% seen once. Sequenced material: CD8+ T cells from cultured PBMCs, taken from culture after CMV antigen stimulation. The V and J genes are TRBV12-3 or TRBV12-4 and TRBJ2-2, with 7 bases matching TRBD2. The receptor was derived from a human donor in good health (CMV status not recorded). Some clones in this sample may be carry-over from other donors' samples. The CDR3 region is CATPGGVTGELFF. The CDR3, as DNA: TGTGCCACCCCGGGGGGAGTCACCGGGGAGCTGTTTTTT.